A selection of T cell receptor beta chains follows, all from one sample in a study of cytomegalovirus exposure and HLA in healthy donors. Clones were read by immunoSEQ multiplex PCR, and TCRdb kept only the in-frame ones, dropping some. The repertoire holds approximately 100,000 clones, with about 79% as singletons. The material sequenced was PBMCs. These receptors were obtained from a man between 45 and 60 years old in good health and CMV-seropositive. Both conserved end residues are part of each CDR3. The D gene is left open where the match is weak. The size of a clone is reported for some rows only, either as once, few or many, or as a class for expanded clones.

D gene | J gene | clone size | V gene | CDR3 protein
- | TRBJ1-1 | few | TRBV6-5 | CASSLTAYTEAFF
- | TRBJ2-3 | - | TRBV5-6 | CASSLWGSGITDTQYF
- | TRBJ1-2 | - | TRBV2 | CASGMENYGYTF
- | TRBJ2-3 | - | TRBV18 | CASSPLQITDTQYF
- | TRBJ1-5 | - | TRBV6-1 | CASSGQGMGNQPQHF
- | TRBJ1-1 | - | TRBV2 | CASSVETANTEAFF
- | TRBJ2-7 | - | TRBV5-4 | CASSTPERVNYEQYF
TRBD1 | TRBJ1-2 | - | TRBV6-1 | CASSASGTGTYGYTF
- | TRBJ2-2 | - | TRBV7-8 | CASSLQPIDITNTGELFF
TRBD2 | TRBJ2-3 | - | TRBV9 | CASSVGVSGAADTQYF
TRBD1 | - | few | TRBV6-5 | CASRGYGTDSYEQYF
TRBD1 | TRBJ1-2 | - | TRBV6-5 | CASRRQGDMGGYTF
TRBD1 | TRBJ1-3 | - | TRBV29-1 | CSARGTGAGNTIYF
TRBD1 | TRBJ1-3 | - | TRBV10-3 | CAISEPEQGRPSGNTIYF
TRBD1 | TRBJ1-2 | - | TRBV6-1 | CASRQGAGGYTF
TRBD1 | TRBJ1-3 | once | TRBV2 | CASIRGQGEGNTIYF
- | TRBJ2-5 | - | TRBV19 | CASSIGGANQETQYF
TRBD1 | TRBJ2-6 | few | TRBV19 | CASSPGTGMGPGANVLTF
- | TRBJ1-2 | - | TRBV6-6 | CASSSRFVGGYTF
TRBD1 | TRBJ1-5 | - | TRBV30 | CAWSVTGLQGAQHF